A single sample is the source of the 27 T cell receptor beta chains below, sequenced in a study of blood T cell repertoires in COVID-19. Assay: immunoSEQ multiplex PCR; the TCRdb copy retains only in-frame clones and omits some. The table shows under 250,000 clones, with about 86% occurring only once. Sequencing input: peripheral blood. The receptors were gathered from a man older than 75 with acute or convalescent COVID-19.

The chain recombines TRBV19 with TRBJ2-2, with TRBD1 matching over 7 bases. CDR1 and CDR2 (germline): LNHDA, SQIVND (reference sequence). This CDR3 region has 15 residues. Germline trimming cut 3 bases from V and 3 bases from J; bases unmatched to any gene: 4. DNA for the CDR3: TGTGCCAGTAGTATCGGGACAGCCTACACCGGGGAGCTGTTTTTT. This encodes CASSIGTAYTGELFF.

The chain links TRBV3-1 (or the pseudogene TRBV3-2) to TRBJ1-1; TRBD1 is a possible D gene (5 bases). The CDR3 is made up of 15 amino acids. The germline V and J ends were trimmed by 5 bases and 0 bases, with 13 bases remaining between them. Germline assignment: CDR1 LGHDT and CDR2 YNNKEL (reference sequence). The CDR3 bases are TGTGCCAGCAGCTTTCAACAGGCGATGAACACTGAAGCTTTCTTT. It translates to CASSFQQAMNTEAFF.

CDR3 DNA: TGTGCCAGCAGTCCACGGCTCGACAGGTCCTACGAGCAGTACTTC. Residues: CASSPRLDRSYEQYF. The J gene is TRBJ2-7, the V gene TRBV27, with D maybe TRBD1 (6 bases). CDR1 MNHEY and CDR2 SMNVEV come from the germline V gene (reference sequence). The V and J ends lost 5 bases and 1 base respectively, with 15 bases between them. This CDR3 has 15 residues.

The rearrangement uses TRBV28 and TRBJ1-6, with D maybe TRBD1 (6 bases). CDR3 length: 12 amino acids. Germline V gene lookup returns CDR1 MDHEN and CDR2 SYDVKM. Trimming pared 11 bases from V and 6 bases from J, leaving 11 bases between. CDR3 region: CAGGQTNSPLHF. DNA for the CDR3: TGTGCCGGGGGCCAGACTAATTCACCCCTCCACTTT.

This clone was seen once. The rearrangement uses TRBV6-5 and TRBJ2-3, with TRBD1 matching over 7 bases. Germline V gene sequence: CDR1 MNHEY, CDR2 SVGAGI. The trim removed 5 bases at V and 0 bases at J, leaving 5 bases unmatched. This CDR3 is built from 15 residues. DNA of the CDR3: TGTGCCAGCAGTACGGGACAGACTAGCACAGATACGCAGTATTTT. Encoded protein: CASSTGQTSTDTQYF.

This sequence joins TRBV7-2 and TRBJ2-7, with TRBD1 as a possible D gene (6 bases). Trimming removed 3 bases from V and 1 base from J, with 13 bases in between. Germline CDR1 reads SGHTA; CDR2 reads FQGNSA. The CDR3 totals 15 residues. CDR3 coding DNA: TGTGCCAGCAGCTTCACAGGGAGTGTATCCTACGAGCAGTACTTC. Amino acid sequence: CASSFTGSVSYEQYF.

Written as DNA, the CDR3 is TGTGCCAGCAGCTTACAGGTAACAGGTCTGAACACTGAAGCTTTCTTT. Protein product: CASSLQVTGLNTEAFF. V usage is TRBV11-1 and J usage is TRBJ1-1; TRBD1 might be the D (5 bases). Germline V gene sequence: CDR1 SGHAT, CDR2 FQDESV (reference sequence). The CDR3 contains 16 residues. V lost 2 bases and J lost 0, with 13 bases in between.

V gene TRBV2 combines with J gene TRBJ2-7, with D tentatively TRBD2 (6 bases). The V gene lost 11 bases and the J gene lost 7 bases, with 27 bases spanning the gap. This CDR3 region has 15 residues. CDR1 is SNHLY, CDR2 FYNNEI, per germline. The chain's CDR3 is CACGRGAHRQEEQYF. CDR3 bases: TGTGCCTGCGGACGCGGGGCGCATCGCCAAGAGGAGCAGTACTTC.

The CDR3 DNA follows: TGTGCCAGCAGTACTCAGGGGACCGGCGGGGAGCTGTTTTTT. It codes for CASSTQGTGGELFF. The chain recombines TRBV6-5 with TRBJ2-2; a weak D match, TRBD1 (6 bases). CDR3 length: 14 residues. V was pared by 5 bases and J by 7 bases, with 14 bases between. Germline CDR1 is MNHEY and CDR2 is SVGAGI.

This chain connects TRBV19 to TRBJ1-1; D is uncertain. In germline, CDR1 is LNHDA, CDR2 SQIVND (reference sequence). The CDR3 contains 15 residues. V lost 5 bases and J 1 base, leaving 14 bases between the germline ends. As DNA, the CDR3 is TGTGCCAGTAGTCCAAAGACCACGGGGAACACTGAAGCTTTCTTT. This encodes CASSPKTTGNTEAFF.

The chain has TRBV29-1 and TRBJ1-4; D uncertain. This CDR3 is 15 amino acids long. The germline gives CDR1 SQVTM, CDR2 ANQGSEA. Trimming stripped 4 bases from V and 8 bases from J, with 20 bases between. The CDR3 protein is CSVASGSVEGEKLFF. The CDR3 bases are TGCAGCGTTGCCAGCGGATCGGTAGAAGGGGAAAAACTGTTTTTT.

The V and J genes are TRBV7-9 and TRBJ1-5, with D possibly being TRBD1 (6 bases). The CDR3 has 17 residues. V was cut by 5 bases and J by 2 bases, with 19 bases left in between. Looked up from germline, CDR1 is SEHNR and CDR2 is FQNEAQ (reference sequence). This CDR3 reads CASSPNTGSVGNQPQHF. The CDR3 bases are TGTGCCAGCAGCCCAAATACAGGGAGCGTCGGCAATCAGCCCCAGCATTTT.

This chain connects TRBV6-2 or TRBV6-3 to TRBJ2-7; possibly TRBD2 for D (5 bases). V lost 0 bases to trimming and J lost 2 bases, with 11 bases between them. CDR1 is MNHEY, CDR2 SVGEGT, per germline. The CDR3 length is 15 residues. CDR3 coding DNA: TGTGCCAGCAGTTACTCGTGGCGGGCCCCCTACGAGCAGTACTTC. It yields the protein CASSYSWRAPYEQYF.

This rearrangement joins TRBV27 to TRBJ2-2; no reliable D call. CDR3 length: 14 residues. Germline values: CDR1 MNHEY, CDR2 SMNVEV (reference sequence). V shed 2 bases and J shed 4 bases, with 8 bases lying between them. CDR3 in amino acids: CASSLGHPTGELFF. As DNA, the CDR3 is TGTGCCAGCAGTTTAGGGCATCCCACCGGGGAGCTGTTTTTT.

The chain uses TRBV20-1 and TRBJ2-7; D perhaps matches TRBD2 (6 bases). This CDR3 is 14 amino acids long. The V gene's germline CDR1 is DFQATT and CDR2 SNEGSKA (reference sequence). The V end was cut by 3 bases, the J end by 1 base, with 13 bases between. CDR3 nucleotide sequence: TGCAGTGCTAGTGGGCTAGCGTCTTCCTACGAGCAGTACTTC. Residues: CSASGLASSYEQYF.

The chain carries TRBV5-1 and TRBJ1-1, with TRBD1 matching over 8 bases. The CDR3 is made up of 15 amino acids. From germline, CDR1 is SGHRS and CDR2 YFSETQ. V shed 5 bases, J shed 5 bases, and the junction held 11 bases outside the gene matches. The CDR3 loop reads CASSPPWTGKTEAFF. CDR3 bases: TGCGCCAGCAGTCCACCATGGACAGGGAAGACTGAAGCTTTCTTT.

This chain joins TRBV19 and TRBJ1-4, with TRBD1 matching over 9 bases. V was clipped by 7 bases and J by 1 base; unmatched bases: 7. The CDR3 is 16 residues long. Germline loops: CDR1 LNHDA, CDR2 SQIVND (reference sequence). DNA of the CDR3: TGTGCCAGTACCCAACGACAGGGGGTAACTAATGAAAAACTGTTTTTT. It yields the protein CASTQRQGVTNEKLFF.

The gene calls are TRBV5-1 and TRBJ1-4; a weak D match, TRBD1 (6 bases). Looked up from germline, CDR1 is SGHRS and CDR2 is YFSETQ. The CDR3 is 15 amino acids. The V end lost 0 bases, the J end lost 7 bases, and 13 bases lay between the germline ends. The DNA of the CDR3 is TGCGCCAGCAGCTTGGCTGGGATAGGGGGTGAAAAACTGTTTTTT. Its protein product is CASSLAGIGGEKLFF.

V usage is TRBV30 and J usage is TRBJ2-7; D possibly corresponds to TRBD2 (5 bases). V lost 2 bases and J 6 bases, leaving 11 bases between the germline ends. Germline CDR1 reads GTSNPN; CDR2 reads SVGIG (reference sequence). The CDR3 has 12 residues. CDR3 in amino acids: CAWSRGSPEQYF. CDR3 nucleotide sequence: TGTGCCTGGAGTCGGGGATCCCCCGAGCAGTACTTC. Full variable domain (remainder filled in from reference TRBV30 and TRBJ2-7): SQTIHQWPATLVQPVGSPLSLECTVEGTSNPNLYWYRQAAGRGLQLLFYSVGIGQISSEVPQNLSASRPQDRQFILSSKKLLLSDSGFYLCAWSRGSPEQYFGPGTRLTVT.

The chain has TRBV12-3 or TRBV12-4 and TRBJ1-5; D remains ambiguous. The V end lost 6 bases, the J end lost 10 bases, and 16 bases lay between the germline ends. CDR3 length: 13 residues. CDR3 sequence: CASSRLSQGPQHF. CDR3 bases: TGTGCCAGCAGCAGACTCTCACAAGGACCCCAGCATTTT.

This chain connects TRBV4-1 to TRBJ2-5, with TRBD2 identical over 15 bases. CDR3 size: 15 residues. The germline gives CDR1 MGHRA, CDR2 YSYEKL. Trimming at V came to 4 bases and at J to 5 bases, leaving 2 bases not matched to a gene. Here the CDR3 reads CASSRGTSGRETQYF. CDR3 coding DNA: TGCGCCAGCAGCCGGGGGACTAGCGGGAGGGAGACCCAGTACTTC.

The chain employs TRBV27 and TRBJ1-1; TRBD1 matches at 9 bases. Germline trimming cut 2 bases from V and 4 bases from J; bases unmatched to any gene: 2. Germline assignment: CDR1 MNHEY and CDR2 SMNVEV (reference sequence). The CDR3 runs to 14 residues. The DNA for the CDR3 is TGTGCCAGCAGTTTAACACAGGGGGCCACTGAAGCTTTCTTT. Amino acids: CASSLTQGATEAFF.

The chain links TRBV5-1 to TRBJ1-4; a possible D gene is TRBD1 (5 bases). The CDR3 has 15 amino acids. Germline CDR1 reads SGHRS; CDR2 reads YFSETQ. The germline V and J ends were trimmed by 3 bases and 4 bases, with 13 bases remaining between them. The CDR3 bases are TGCGCCAGCAGCTGGGCGGGACGGATTAATGAAAAACTGTTTTTT. This codes for CASSWAGRINEKLFF.

This chain links TRBV10-2 with TRBJ2-7; 8 positions agree with TRBD1. This CDR3 contains 14 residues. After removal of 6 bases from V and 2 bases from J, the junction contained 6 bases not matched to a gene. CDR1 and CDR2 (germline): WSHSY, SAAADI. The CDR3 nucleotides are TGCGCCAGCAGCCAAAGACAGGGGACCTACGAGCAGTACTTC. Encoded protein: CASSQRQGTYEQYF.

The rearrangement joins TRBV27 to TRBJ1-2; 7 bases line up with TRBD1. The CDR3 is 13 residues long. V trimming: 5 bases; J trimming: 8 bases; junction bases outside the gene matches: 8. Looked up from germline, CDR1 is MNHEY and CDR2 is SMNVEV (reference sequence). The CDR3 loop reads CASSPARGRGYTF. In nucleotides, the CDR3 is TGTGCCAGCAGTCCTGCGAGGGGGCGAGGCTACACCTTC.

The CDR3: CASSPFDRVVDSPLHF. CDR3 DNA sequence: TGCGCCAGCAGCCCTTTCGACAGGGTGGTTGATTCACCCCTCCACTTT. The chain couples TRBV4-1 to TRBJ1-6; 7 bases agree with TRBD1. CDR1 MGHRA and CDR2 YSYEKL come from the germline V gene. Unmatched junction bases numbered 11, after V lost 4 bases and J lost 8 bases. This CDR3 contains 16 residues.

CDR3 in amino acids: CASSSRGGKETQYF. CDR3 nucleotide sequence: TGTGCCAGCAGCTCCCGGGGAGGGAAAGAGACCCAGTACTTC. This chain joins TRBV11-2 and TRBJ2-5, with 7 bases lining up with TRBD2. The germline V gene encodes CDR1 SGHAT and CDR2 FQNNGV. Trimming cost V 4 bases and J 3 bases; bases outside gene matches: 5. CDR3 size: 14 residues.